The source of this TCR beta chain is a study of blood T cell repertoires in COVID-19. Profiling relied on immunoSEQ multiplex PCR, and the TCRdb table lists in-frame clones only, not all of them. The sample lists hundreds of thousands of clones; about 85% were seen once. Germline CDR1 and CDR2: MNHEY and SVGAGI. V dropped 6 bases and J dropped 5 bases, with 19 bases sitting between them. This CDR3 spans 15 amino acids. The sequenced sample consisted of peripheral blood. The chain combines TRBV6-5 with TRBJ1-1; possible D gene TRBD1, 5 bases. The sequence came from a man between 18 and 35 years old with active or convalescent COVID-19. The CDR3 loop reads CASSPLGQGRTEAFF. CDR3 sequence (DNA): TGTGCCAGCAGCCCGCTGGGGCAGGGTAGGACTGAAGCTTTCTTT.